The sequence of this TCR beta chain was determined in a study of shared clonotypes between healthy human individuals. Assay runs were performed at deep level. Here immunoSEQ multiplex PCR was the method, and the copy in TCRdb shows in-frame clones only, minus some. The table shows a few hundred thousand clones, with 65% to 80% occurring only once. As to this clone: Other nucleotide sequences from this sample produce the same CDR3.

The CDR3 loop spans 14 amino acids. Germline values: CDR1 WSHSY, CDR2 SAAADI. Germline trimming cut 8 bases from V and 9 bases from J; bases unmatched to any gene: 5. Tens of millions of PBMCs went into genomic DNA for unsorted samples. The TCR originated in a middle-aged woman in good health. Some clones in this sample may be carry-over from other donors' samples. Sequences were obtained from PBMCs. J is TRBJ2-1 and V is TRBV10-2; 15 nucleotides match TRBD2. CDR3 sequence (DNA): TGCGCCAGCGGACTAGCGGGAGGGCCGGGTGAGCAGTTCTTC. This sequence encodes CASGLAGGPGEQFF.